The entry below describes one T cell receptor (beta chain). The antigen is not known. The data derive from a study of T cells expressing NK-cell markers. On the study more broadly: Eight donors were sequenced, of whom seven were HCMV-seropositive, while the remaining one was HCMV-seronegative.

Germline V lookup: CDR1 MNHEY, CDR2 SVGEGT. The CDR3 loop spans 15 amino acids. Researchers built TCR beta cDNA using 5'RACE template switching with UMIs. TCRdb processed the 5' RACE reads again and assigns one entry to each CDR3 protein, with no DNA. The table for this sample gives approximately 550,000 distinct CDR3 sequences. Study results and caveats: CD8+ T cells in a handful of donors included dominant NKG2C+ clonotypes at 1.0-7.0%.

V is TRBV6-2 or TRBV6-3 and J is TRBJ2-7. The receptor was isolated from a man between 18 and 35 years old in good health. The specimen was blood T cells: a sorted CD56 or NKG2C T cell subset, CD4+ or CD8+ T cells, or bulk PBMC T cells (not recorded which). The CDR3 region is CASSYPQAEIYEQYF.